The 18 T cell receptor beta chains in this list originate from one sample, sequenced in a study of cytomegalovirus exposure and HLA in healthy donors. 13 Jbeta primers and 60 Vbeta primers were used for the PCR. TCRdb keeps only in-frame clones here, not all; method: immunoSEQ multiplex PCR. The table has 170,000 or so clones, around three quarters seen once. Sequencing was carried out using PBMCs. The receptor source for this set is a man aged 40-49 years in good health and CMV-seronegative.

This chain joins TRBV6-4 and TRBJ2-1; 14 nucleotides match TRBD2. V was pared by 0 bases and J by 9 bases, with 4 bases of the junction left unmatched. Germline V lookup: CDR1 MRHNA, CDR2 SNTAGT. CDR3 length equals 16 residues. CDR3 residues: CASSDSGTSGSTEQFF. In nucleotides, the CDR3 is TGTGCCAGCAGTGACTCCGGGACTAGCGGGAGTACTGAGCAGTTCTTC.

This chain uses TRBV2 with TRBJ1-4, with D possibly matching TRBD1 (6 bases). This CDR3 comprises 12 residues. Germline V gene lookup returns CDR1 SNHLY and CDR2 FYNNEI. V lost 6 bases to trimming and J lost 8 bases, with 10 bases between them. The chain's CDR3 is CASRDSGEKLFF. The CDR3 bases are TGTGCCAGCAGGGACAGCGGAGAAAAACTGTTTTTT.

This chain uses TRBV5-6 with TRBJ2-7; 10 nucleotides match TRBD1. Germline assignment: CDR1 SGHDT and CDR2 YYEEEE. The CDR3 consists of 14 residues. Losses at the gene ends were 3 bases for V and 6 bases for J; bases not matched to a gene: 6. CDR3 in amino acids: CASSYPGTGVEQYF. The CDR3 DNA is TGTGCCAGCAGCTACCCCGGGACAGGGGTCGAGCAGTACTTC.

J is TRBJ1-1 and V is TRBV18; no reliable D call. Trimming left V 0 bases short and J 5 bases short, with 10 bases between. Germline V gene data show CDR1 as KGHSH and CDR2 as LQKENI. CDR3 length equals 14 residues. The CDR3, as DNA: TGTGCCAGCTCACCACCAATTCCAGTAACTGAAGCTTTCTTT. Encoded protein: CASSPPIPVTEAFF.

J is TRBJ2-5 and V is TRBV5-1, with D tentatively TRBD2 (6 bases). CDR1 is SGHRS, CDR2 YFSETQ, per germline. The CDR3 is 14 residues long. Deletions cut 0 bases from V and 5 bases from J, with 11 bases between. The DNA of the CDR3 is TGCGCCAGCAGCTTGGTTGGGGACTCTGAGACCCAGTACTTC. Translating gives CASSLVGDSETQYF. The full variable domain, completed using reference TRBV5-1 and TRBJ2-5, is KAGVTQTPRYLIKTRGQQVTLSCSPISGHRSVSWYQQTPGQGLQFLFEYFSETQRNKGNFPGRFSGRQFSNSRSEMNVSTLELGDSALYLCASSLVGDSETQYFGPGTRLLVL.

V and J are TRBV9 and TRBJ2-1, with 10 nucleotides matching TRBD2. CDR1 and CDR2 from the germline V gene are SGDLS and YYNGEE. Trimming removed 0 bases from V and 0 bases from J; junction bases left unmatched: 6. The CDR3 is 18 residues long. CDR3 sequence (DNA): TGTGCCAGCAGCGTAGCGGGTAGCGGGAGGAGCTCCTACAATGAGCAGTTCTTC. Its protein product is CASSVAGSGRSSYNEQFF.

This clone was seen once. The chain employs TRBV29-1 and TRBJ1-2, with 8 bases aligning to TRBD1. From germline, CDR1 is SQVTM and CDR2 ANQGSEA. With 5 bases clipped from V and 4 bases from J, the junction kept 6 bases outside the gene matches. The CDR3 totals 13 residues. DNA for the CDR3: TGCAGCGTTCCAGGGGGCGCGATCTATGGCTACACCTTC. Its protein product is CSVPGGAIYGYTF.

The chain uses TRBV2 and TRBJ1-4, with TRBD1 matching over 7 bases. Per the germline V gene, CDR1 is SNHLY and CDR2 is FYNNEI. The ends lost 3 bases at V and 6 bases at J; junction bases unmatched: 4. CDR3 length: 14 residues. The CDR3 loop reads CASSDRGKDEKLFF. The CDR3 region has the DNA TGTGCCAGCAGTGACAGGGGGAAGGATGAAAAACTGTTTTTT.

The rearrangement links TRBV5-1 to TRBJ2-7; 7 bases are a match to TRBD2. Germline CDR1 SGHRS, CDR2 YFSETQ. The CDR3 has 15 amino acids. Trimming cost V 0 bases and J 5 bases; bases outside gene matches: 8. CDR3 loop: CASSLAGGSGHEQYF. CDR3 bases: TGCGCCAGCAGCTTGGCGGGCGGGAGTGGTCACGAGCAGTACTTC.

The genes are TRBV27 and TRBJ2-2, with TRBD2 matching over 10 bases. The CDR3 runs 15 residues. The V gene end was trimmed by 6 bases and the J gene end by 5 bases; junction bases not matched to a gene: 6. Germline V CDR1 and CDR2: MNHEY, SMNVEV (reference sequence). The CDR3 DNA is TGTGCCAGCAGCCATAAACTAGCGGGGACCGGGGAGCTGTTTTTT. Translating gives CASSHKLAGTGELFF.

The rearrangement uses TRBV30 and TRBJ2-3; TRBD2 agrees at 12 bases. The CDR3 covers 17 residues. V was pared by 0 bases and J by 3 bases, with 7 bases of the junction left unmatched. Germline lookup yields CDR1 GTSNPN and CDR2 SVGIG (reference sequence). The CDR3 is CAWSVTLAGGKTDTQYF. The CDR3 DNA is TGTGCCTGGAGTGTAACGCTAGCGGGAGGGAAGACAGATACGCAGTATTTT. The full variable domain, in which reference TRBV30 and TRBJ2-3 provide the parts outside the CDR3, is SQTIHQWPATLVQPVGSPLSLECTVEGTSNPNLYWYRQAAGRGLQLLFYSVGIGQISSEVPQNLSASRPQDRQFILSSKKLLLSDSGFYLCAWSVTLAGGKTDTQYFGPGTRLTVL.

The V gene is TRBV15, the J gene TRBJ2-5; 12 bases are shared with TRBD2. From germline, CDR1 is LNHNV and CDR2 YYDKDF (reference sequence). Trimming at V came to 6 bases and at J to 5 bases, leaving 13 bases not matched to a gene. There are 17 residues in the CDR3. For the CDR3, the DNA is TGTGCCACCAGTCCGAGAAGGCTAGCGGGAGGGGAGGAGACCCAGTACTTC. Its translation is CATSPRRLAGGEETQYF.

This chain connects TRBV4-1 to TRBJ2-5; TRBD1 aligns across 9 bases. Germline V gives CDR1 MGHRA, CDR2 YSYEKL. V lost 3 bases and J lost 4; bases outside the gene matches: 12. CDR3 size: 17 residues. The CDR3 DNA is TGCGCCAGCAGCCACTTCCTTGGACAGGGGAGGGGAGAGACCCAGTACTTC. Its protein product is CASSHFLGQGRGETQYF.

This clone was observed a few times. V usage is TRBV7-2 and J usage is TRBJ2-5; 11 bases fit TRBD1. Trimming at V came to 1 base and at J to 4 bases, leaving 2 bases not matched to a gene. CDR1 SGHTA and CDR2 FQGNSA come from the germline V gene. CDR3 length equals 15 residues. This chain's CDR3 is CASSLGTGGLETQYF. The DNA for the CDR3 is TGTGCCAGCAGCTTAGGGACAGGGGGCTTAGAGACCCAGTACTTC.

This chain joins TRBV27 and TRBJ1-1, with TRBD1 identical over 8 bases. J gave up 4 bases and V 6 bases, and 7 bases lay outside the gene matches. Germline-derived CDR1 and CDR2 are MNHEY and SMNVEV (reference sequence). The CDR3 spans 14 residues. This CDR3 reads CASRGTGLGTEAFF. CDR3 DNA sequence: TGTGCCAGCAGGGGGACAGGATTGGGCACTGAAGCTTTCTTT.

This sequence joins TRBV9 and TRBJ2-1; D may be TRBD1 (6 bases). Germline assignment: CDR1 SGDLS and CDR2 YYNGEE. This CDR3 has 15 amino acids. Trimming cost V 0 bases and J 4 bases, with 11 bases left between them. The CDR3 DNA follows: TGTGCCAGCAGCGTAGATTCCCAGGGGTACAATGAGCAGTTCTTC. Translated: CASSVDSQGYNEQFF.

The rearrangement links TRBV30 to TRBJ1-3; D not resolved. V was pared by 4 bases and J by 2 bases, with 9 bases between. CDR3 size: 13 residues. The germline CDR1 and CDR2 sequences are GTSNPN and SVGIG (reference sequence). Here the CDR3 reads CAWNMRAGNTIYF. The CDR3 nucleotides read TGTGCCTGGAACATGAGGGCTGGAAACACCATATATTTT.

The CDR3 here is CASGSNTGELFF. In DNA, the CDR3 is TGTGCTAGTGGCTCTAACACCGGGGAGCTGTTTTTT. The chain combines TRBV12-5 with TRBJ2-2; D unresolved. The length of the CDR3 is 12 residues. Trimming removed 6 bases from V and 2 bases from J, with 4 bases in between. Germline CDR1 is LGHNT and CDR2 is FRNRAP.